Listed below are T cell receptor beta chains from one sample, sequenced in a study of cytomegalovirus exposure and HLA in healthy donors. Generated by immunoSEQ multiplex PCR, the TCRdb table keeps only in-frame clones and is missing some. The sample contains almost 200,000 clones, around 75% of which appear only once. Source material: PBMCs. These receptors were collected from a male donor in good health and CMV-seropositive. Each CDR3 is given with its conserved first and last residue. The order of the fields is clone size, V gene, CDR3 protein. A clone size is listed for some rows: how often the clone was seen (once, few, many), or a class if it is expanded.

>few|TRBV11-2
CASSLTGLNTEAFF
>.|TRBV7-9
CASSLVGTVEQFF
>.|TRBV30
CACQKDSLNEKLFF
>.|TRBV7-2
CASSWGTAGELFF
>.|TRBV7-9
CASKTNRDINNEQFF
>.|TRBV30
CAWNLNTPNTGELFF
>.|TRBV19
CASRGLDRMNTEAFF
>.|TRBV7-9
CSSSLGRSTNQPQHF
>.|TRBV28
CASSFGGRKTGELFF
>once|TRBV7-2
CASSPVGVYGYTF
>.|TRBV7-9
CASSLGSSGRTSTDTQYF